This T cell receptor beta chain is drawn from a study of cytomegalovirus exposure and HLA in healthy donors. Study summary: In a later analysis, it was reported that the approximately 110 validation repertoires had been produced on the same platform as the 500 to 850 repertoires belonging to the first cohort.

V lost 2 bases and J lost 8; bases outside the gene matches: 2. Looked up from germline, CDR1 is ENHRY and CDR2 is SYGVKD. The CDR3 has 13 amino acids. Comment on this clone: As yet, its antigen is unknown.

Findings and limits, study-wide: The tendency of first-cohort TCR clusters to co-occur in the approximately 110 validation repertoires was the finding of a later analysis. There were over 150 TCR beta chains listed as cytomegalovirus-associated.

Only in-frame clones appear in the TCRdb table, and some are missing; sequencing was by immunoSEQ multiplex PCR. The table has 76,000 or so clones, approximately 95% seen once. The TCR was taken from a woman in her late teens or twenties in good health and CMV-seronegative. The rearrangement uses TRBV10-3 and TRBJ1-1; the match to TRBD1 covers 10 bases. The sequencing input was PBMCs. The CDR3 is CAISEGTGEEAFF. Here the CDR3 DNA reads TGTGCCATCAGTGAGGGGACAGGGGAGGAAGCTTTCTTT.